A selection of T cell receptor beta chains follows, all from one sample in a study of CD8 T cells in Susac syndrome. TCRdb independently ran MiXCR on the immunoSEQ multiplex PCR reads; one entry per CDR3 protein. The repertoire has more than 95,000 distinct CDR3 sequences, over 90% of them found once; the top ten carry roughly 0.33%. Sequenced: CD8+ T cells from PBMCs. The origin of the receptors is a human donor with multiple sclerosis. Both conserved end residues are part of each CDR3. A D gene is named only where the DNA matches it firmly. Expanded clones get a size class; other rows say once, few or many, or leave the size out.

D,J,size,V,CDR3,DNA
NA,TRBJ2-3,NA,TRBV4-1,CASSQDFGHTQYF,TGCGCCAGCAGCCAAGACTTCGGGCATACGCAGTATTTT
NA,TRBJ2-2,few,TRBV9,CASSPGGTGELFF,TGTGCCAGCAGCCCCGGGGGTACCGGGGAGCTGTTTTTT
NA,TRBJ2-2,NA,TRBV27,CASSLVGPAGELFF,TGTGCCAGCAGTTTGGTAGGACCGGCCGGGGAGCTGTTTTTT
TRBD1,TRBJ2-1,once,TRBV7-3,CASSLWDRGNNEQFF,TGTGCCAGCAGCTTATGGGACAGGGGTAACAATGAGCAGTTCTTC
NA,TRBJ1-2,NA,TRBV29-1,CSVEGSTNYGYTF,TGCAGCGTTGAAGGGTCTACGAACTATGGCTACACCTTC
NA,TRBJ2-1,NA,TRBV6-4,CASSDLGEHNEQFF,TGTGCCAGCAGTGACTTAGGGGAGCACAATGAGCAGTTCTTC
TRBD2,TRBJ2-3,NA,TRBV15,CATSRDRAGLTDTQYF,TGTGCCACCAGCAGAGATCGAGCGGGGCTCACAGATACGCAGTATTTT
NA,TRBJ2-5,NA,TRBV12-5,CASGFREIPETQYF,TGTGCTAGTGGTTTCCGGGAAATCCCAGAGACCCAGTACTTC
TRBD2,TRBJ2-5,NA,TRBV9,CASSSRGGFHSQETQYF,TGTGCCAGCAGCTCTAGGGGAGGGTTTCATTCCCAAGAGACCCAGTACTTC
NA,TRBJ1-2,NA,TRBV9,CASSVVPEPDTYGYTF,TGTGCCAGCAGCGTAGTCCCCGAACCGGACACATATGGCTACACCTTC
TRBD1,TRBJ1-4,NA,TRBV3-1,CASSPTGTEDEKLFF,TGTGCCAGCAGCCCCACCGGGACAGAAGATGAAAAACTGTTTTTT
TRBD2,TRBJ2-1,NA,TRBV14,CASSQDKGLAGLNEQFF,TGTGCCAGCAGCCAAGATAAGGGACTAGCGGGACTGAATGAGCAGTTCTTC
NA,TRBJ2-5,NA,TRBV5-6,CASSVGLGTQYF,TGTGCCAGCAGCGTGGGCCTAGGGACCCAGTACTTC
NA,TRBJ2-5,NA,TRBV7-8,CASTYRVQTQYF,TGTGCCAGCACCTACAGGGTTCAGACCCAGTACTTC
NA,TRBJ1-6,NA,TRBV27,CASTLGRRSPLHF,TGTGCCAGCACCCTGGGCCGGCGGTCACCCCTCCACTTT
NA,TRBJ2-2,NA,TRBV7-9,CASITGVAGELFF,TGTGCCAGCATCACGGGGGTAGCCGGGGAGCTGTTTTTT
NA,TRBJ2-2,NA,TRBV9,CASSPGLLNTGELFF,TGTGCCAGCAGCCCCGGACTTTTGAACACCGGGGAGCTGTTTTTT
NA,TRBJ2-5,NA,TRBV2,CASSDSGGVRETQYF,TGTGCCAGCAGTGACTCTGGAGGGGTAAGAGAGACCCAGTACTTC
NA,TRBJ2-2,NA,TRBV19,CASSPSWGATGELFF,TGTGCCAGTAGCCCCTCATGGGGAGCCACCGGGGAGCTGTTTTTT
NA,TRBJ2-7,NA,TRBV20-1,CSAYSKNTYEQYF,TGCAGTGCTTATTCAAAAAATACCTACGAGCAGTACTTC
NA,TRBJ2-7,NA,TRBV4-1,CASSQDRGAYEQYF,TGCGCCAGCAGCCAAGATCGTGGTGCCTACGAGCAGTACTTC
NA,TRBJ2-3,NA,TRBV5-1,CASSLEQGTDTQYF,TGCGCCAGCAGCTTGGAACAGGGAACAGATACGCAGTATTTT
TRBD1,TRBJ1-4,NA,TRBV9,CASSPSGTGGEKLFF,TGTGCCAGCAGCCCCTCCGGGACAGGGGGTGAAAAACTGTTTTTT
TRBD1,TRBJ2-7,NA,TRBV6-1,CASTGQGADEQYF,TGTGCCAGCACAGGACAGGGGGCTGACGAGCAGTACTTC
NA,TRBJ2-1,once,TRBV4-1,CASSQDLGRNYEQFF,TGCGCCAGCAGCCAAGATCTGGGACGGAATTATGAGCAGTTCTTC
NA,TRBJ2-2,NA,TRBV7-9,CASTDQAGGTGELFF,TGTGCCAGCACCGACCAGGCAGGGGGGACCGGGGAGCTGTTTTTT
NA,TRBJ1-1,NA,TRBV6-1,CASSEDRAVEAFF,TGTGCCAGCAGTGAAGACAGGGCGGTTGAAGCTTTCTTT
NA,TRBJ1-2,NA,TRBV9,CASSVGRGTASYTF,TGTGCCAGCAGCGTAGGTAGAGGGACCGCGAGCTACACCTTC
NA,TRBJ1-2,NA,TRBV25-1,CATSLSTSYTF,TGTGCCACCAGCCTCAGCACCAGCTACACCTTC
NA,TRBJ2-2,NA,TRBV2,CASSEARVTNTGELFF,TGTGCCAGCAGTGAAGCTCGGGTTACGAACACCGGGGAGCTGTTTTTT
NA,TRBJ2-1,NA,TRBV4-1,CASSQRGGTHSYNEQFF,TGCGCCAGCAGCCAGAGGGGAGGAACCCACTCCTACAATGAGCAGTTCTTC
TRBD1,TRBJ2-5,once,TRBV28,CASSLPPTGEETQYF,TGTGCCAGCAGTTTACCCCCGACAGGGGAAGAGACCCAGTACTTC
NA,TRBJ2-7,NA,TRBV11-1,CASSLAGTLFYEQYF,TGTGCCAGCAGCTTAGCGGGGACTCTGTTCTACGAGCAGTACTTC
TRBD1,TRBJ1-2,NA,TRBV6-5,CASIGGFNYGYTF,TGTGCCAGCATAGGGGGCTTTAACTATGGCTACACCTTC
NA,TRBJ1-2,NA,TRBV10-3,CAISESVRGYTF,TGTGCCATCAGTGAGTCGGTCCGGGGCTACACCTTC
NA,TRBJ2-1,once,TRBV4-1,CASSQDVRQRNEQFF,TGCGCCAGCAGCCAAGATGTGAGGCAGCGAAATGAGCAGTTCTTC
NA,TRBJ1-5,NA,TRBV12-3/TRBV12-4,CASSLTGRVGKPQHF,TGTGCCAGCAGTTTAACAGGCAGGGTTGGAAAGCCCCAGCATTTT
TRBD1,TRBJ1-5,NA,TRBV27,CASSLGTGGRQPQHF,TGTGCCAGCAGTTTAGGGACAGGGGGCAGGCAGCCCCAGCATTTT
TRBD2,TRBJ2-6,NA,TRBV30,CAWSWSGGARGANVLTF,TGTGCCTGGAGTTGGAGCGGGGGGGCGCGAGGGGCCAACGTCCTGACTTTC
NA,TRBJ1-1,NA,TRBV5-1,CASSSDRMNTEAFF,TGCGCCAGCAGCTCAGACAGGATGAACACTGAAGCTTTCTTT
NA,TRBJ1-2,NA,TRBV2,CARPTGRSDGYTF,TGTGCCAGGCCTACAGGGAGATCAGATGGCTACACCTTC